The clone carrying this TCR beta chain was seen more than once but under ten times. As yet, its antigen is unknown. This sample is part of a study of radiotherapy plus CTLA-4 blockade in lung cancer. The study's findings and limits: After treatment with radiotherapy plus ipilimumab, TCR clones that came from the tumor expanded in blood.

The repertoire was sequenced with immunoSEQ multiplex PCR; TCRdb's copy has only in-frame clones and lacks some. The top ten hold about 0.79% of the sample, which has tens of thousands of clones, 84% seen once. CDR3 size: 15 residues. Germline V gene data show CDR1 as LNHDA and CDR2 as SQIVND (reference sequence). V lost 7 bases to trimming and J lost 0 bases, with 13 bases between them. The receptor was derived from a human donor with non-small cell lung cancer who had stable disease on radiotherapy plus ipilimumab. This specimen consisted of peripheral blood, obtained from a patient treated with radiotherapy plus ipilimumab. V gene TRBV19 combines with J gene TRBJ1-5; D gene ambiguous. CDR3 sequence reads: CASKEGIYSNQPQHF. The CDR3 nucleotides are TGTGCCAGTAAAGAAGGGATCTATAGCAATCAGCCCCAGCATTTT.